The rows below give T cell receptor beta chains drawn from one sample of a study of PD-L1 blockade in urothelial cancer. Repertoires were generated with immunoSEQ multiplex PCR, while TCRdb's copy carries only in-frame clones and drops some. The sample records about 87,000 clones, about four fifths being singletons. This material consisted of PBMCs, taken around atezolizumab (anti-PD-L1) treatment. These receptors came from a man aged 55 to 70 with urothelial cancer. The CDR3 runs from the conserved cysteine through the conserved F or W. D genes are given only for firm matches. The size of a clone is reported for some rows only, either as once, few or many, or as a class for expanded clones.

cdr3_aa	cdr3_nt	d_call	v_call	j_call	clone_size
CASSERQTKLGFSGANVLTF	TGTGCCAGCAGTGAACGCCAGACAAAACTCGGTTTCTCTGGGGCCAACGTCCTGACTTTC	-	TRBV2	TRBJ2-6	-
CASSPNPDRANYGYTF	TGTGCCAGCAGCCCAAATCCCGACAGGGCGAACTATGGCTACACCTTC	TRBD1	TRBV7-6	TRBJ1-2	-
CASSSSPVEGPAYEQYF	TGCGCCAGCAGCTCTTCGCCGGTGGAGGGACCCGCCTACGAGCAGTACTTC	-	TRBV5-1	TRBJ2-7	-
CASSREIGTGAGYTF	TGTGCCAGCAGCCGAGAAATTGGGACAGGGGCTGGCTACACCTTC	TRBD1	TRBV28	TRBJ1-2	-
CASSPLPGQGTKNIQYF	TGTGCCAGCAGTCCCCTCCCGGGACAGGGTACCAAAAACATTCAGTACTTC	TRBD1	TRBV27	TRBJ2-4	-
CASSLRGANVLTF	TGTGCCAGCAGCTTGAGGGGGGCCAACGTCCTGACTTTC	-	TRBV7-9	TRBJ2-6	-
CASSASRTYEQYF	TGTGCCAGCAGTGCCTCACGGACTTACGAGCAGTACTTC	-	TRBV27	TRBJ2-7	-
CASSLMGGTANTEAFF	TGTGCCAGCAGCTTAATGGGTGGAACAGCGAACACTGAAGCTTTCTTT	-	TRBV7-8	TRBJ1-1	-
CASSLTTGVSYEQYF	TGTGCCAGCAGTTTAACAACAGGGGTTTCCTACGAGCAGTACTTC	TRBD1	TRBV28	TRBJ2-7	-
CASSSNRIIDTQYF	TGTGCCAGCAGCTCGAACAGGATTATAGATACGCAGTATTTT	-	TRBV5-8	TRBJ2-3	-
CAISGQTGGEAFF	TGTGCCATCAGTGGCCAAACAGGGGGGGAAGCTTTCTTT	TRBD1	TRBV10-3	TRBJ1-1	once
CASRMGAAETQYF	TGCGCCAGCAGAATGGGGGCCGCCGAGACCCAGTACTTC	-	TRBV5-1	TRBJ2-5	-
CASSYRGNEYEQYF	TGTGCCAGCAGTTACAGAGGGAATGAATACGAGCAGTACTTC	-	TRBV6-5	TRBJ2-7	once
CASSSWLYGYTF	TGTGCCAGCAGTTCCTGGCTTTATGGCTACACCTTC	-	TRBV6-6	TRBJ1-2	-
CARQTGTGGSYEQYF	TGTGCCAGACAGACCGGGACAGGGGGCTCCTACGAGCAGTACTTC	TRBD1	TRBV2	TRBJ2-7	-
CASSPYPVRGGTEAFF	TGTGCCAGTAGTCCTTACCCGGTTCGGGGGGGGACTGAAGCTTTCTTT	-	TRBV19	TRBJ1-1	-
CASSVPGRTGGGQPQHF	TGTGCCAGTAGTGTCCCGGGCCGGACAGGGGGCGGGCAGCCCCAGCATTTT	TRBD1	TRBV19	TRBJ1-5	-
CASSLAPGRGNEQFF	TGTGCCAGCAGCTTAGCGCCCGGCAGGGGGAATGAGCAGTTCTTC	TRBD1	TRBV7-8	TRBJ2-1	-
CASSKRGQGNYNEQFF	TGTGCCAGTAGTAAGAGGGGACAGGGGAATTACAATGAGCAGTTCTTC	TRBD1	TRBV19	TRBJ2-1	-
CSASVNYGYTF	TGCAGTGCATCCGTCAACTATGGCTACACCTTC	-	TRBV20-1	TRBJ1-2	few
CASSVTGGGQPQHF	TGTGCCAGCAGTGTGACAGGGGGTGGTCAGCCCCAGCATTTT	TRBD1	TRBV2	TRBJ1-5	once
CASSLLSNQPQHF	TGTGCCAGCAGTTTACTCAGCAATCAGCCCCAGCATTTT	-	TRBV27	TRBJ1-5	-
CASSLAGDYGYTF	TGCGCCAGCAGCTTGGCCGGGGACTATGGCTACACCTTC	-	TRBV5-1	TRBJ1-2	once
CASSLTSGRSGANVLTF	TGCGCCAGCAGCTTGACTAGCGGGCGCTCTGGGGCCAACGTCCTGACTTTC	TRBD2	TRBV5-1	TRBJ2-6	-
CASGSGLLTLAGTDTQYF	TGTGCCAGCGGTTCAGGGCTCCTAACGCTAGCGGGAACAGATACGCAGTATTTT	TRBD2	TRBV9	TRBJ2-3	-
CASTGGGQGYEQYF	TGTGCCAGCACCGGGGGGGGACAGGGATACGAGCAGTACTTC	-	TRBV2	TRBJ2-7	-
CASSVSQETQYF	TGTGCCAGCAGCGTATCCCAGGAGACCCAGTACTTC	-	TRBV9	TRBJ2-5	-
CASSLIASGFYEQYF	TGCGCCAGCAGCTTGATTGCTAGCGGATTCTACGAGCAGTACTTC	TRBD2	TRBV5-1	TRBJ2-7	-
CASRKRQGDYYNEQFF	TGTGCCAGTAGAAAGAGACAGGGGGATTACTACAATGAGCAGTTCTTC	TRBD1	TRBV19	TRBJ2-1	-
CASSPGTSGGGEQFF	TGCGCCAGCAGTCCCGGGACTAGCGGGGGAGGAGAGCAGTTCTTC	TRBD2	TRBV10-1	TRBJ2-1	once
CASSLLRGSTDTQYF	TGTGCCAGCAGTTTGTTACGGGGGAGCACAGATACGCAGTATTTT	-	TRBV6-1	TRBJ2-3	-
CASSSQTGVKGKLFF	TGTGCCAGCAGTTCCCAGACAGGGGTAAAGGGAAAACTGTTTTTT	TRBD1	TRBV28	TRBJ1-4	-
CASSLTSGSGTDTQYF	TGTGCCAGCAGCCTTACTAGCGGGAGTGGCACAGATACGCAGTATTTT	TRBD2	TRBV5-4	TRBJ2-3	-
CAWSQDEKLFF	TGTGCCTGGAGTCAGGATGAAAAACTGTTTTTT	-	TRBV30	TRBJ1-4	once
CASSQIGTSGFYEQYF	TGCGCCAGCAGCCAAATCGGGACTAGCGGATTCTACGAGCAGTACTTC	TRBD2	TRBV4-1	TRBJ2-7	-
CASSELGTGGANGYTF	TGTGCCAGCAGTGAACTTGGGACAGGGGGCGCTAATGGCTACACCTTC	TRBD1	TRBV6-1	TRBJ1-2	-
CASSVRGDSINEQFF	TGTGCCAGCAGTGTTAGAGGGGACTCGATAAATGAGCAGTTCTTC	-	TRBV9	TRBJ2-1	-
CASSLGGRTGELFF	TGCGCCAGCAGCTTGGGGGGCCGGACCGGGGAGCTGTTTTTT	-	TRBV5-1	TRBJ2-2	few
CASTSSGMSTDTQYF	TGTGCCAGCACCTCCAGCGGGATGTCGACAGATACGCAGTATTTT	TRBD2	TRBV5-5	TRBJ2-3	-
CASSEGGSGLGELFF	TGCGCCAGCAGTGAAGGCGGGAGCGGCTTGGGGGAGCTGTTTTTT	TRBD2	TRBV10-1	TRBJ2-2	-
CASSDRLVLTEAFF	TGTGCCAGCAGCGACAGGTTGGTTCTGACTGAAGCTTTCTTT	-	TRBV6-5	TRBJ1-1	-
CASSLGAGTYEQYF	TGCGCCAGCAGCTTGGGGGCGGGGACCTACGAGCAGTACTTC	-	TRBV5-1	TRBJ2-7	few
CASSTGDREPDQPQHF	TGTGCCAGTAGTACTGGGGACAGGGAACCAGATCAGCCCCAGCATTTT	TRBD1	TRBV19	TRBJ1-5	-
CAWSDGQGFQETQYF	TGTGCCTGGAGTGACGGGCAGGGCTTCCAAGAGACCCAGTACTTC	-	TRBV30	TRBJ2-5	-